These T cell receptor beta chains were read from a single sample in a study of cytomegalovirus exposure and HLA in healthy donors. Some clones are missing from TCRdb's copy, which holds only in-frame ones; the method was immunoSEQ multiplex PCR. The data hold about 69,000 clones, with 74% observed a single time. Sequencing input: PBMCs. The source of these receptors is an older woman in good health and CMV-seropositive. CDR3s leave out the opening cysteine and the closing phenylalanine or tryptophan. Only part of the rows carry a size: once, few, many, or a class if the clone is expanded.

CDR3 protein: ASSGTGGSPLH
V gene: TRBV6-5
CDR3 length: 11
J gene: TRBJ1-6
clone size: .

CDR3 protein: ASKGGLVSADTQY
V gene: TRBV6-1
CDR3 length: 13
J gene: TRBJ2-3
clone size: .

CDR3 protein: ASSKGGKETQY
V gene: TRBV7-9
CDR3 length: 11
J gene: TRBJ2-5
clone size: once

CDR3 protein: AGRQGTFYGYT
V gene: TRBV2
CDR3 length: 11
J gene: TRBJ1-2
clone size: .

CDR3 protein: ASSDGTGNVNEQF
V gene: TRBV6-4
CDR3 length: 13
J gene: TRBJ2-1
clone size: .

CDR3 protein: ASSQETSGGNEQF
V gene: TRBV4-1
CDR3 length: 13
J gene: TRBJ2-1
clone size: .

CDR3 protein: ASSLGLAGAGGEQY
V gene: TRBV27
CDR3 length: 14
J gene: TRBJ2-5
clone size: .

CDR3 protein: ASSFSGGNTGELF
V gene: TRBV7-8
CDR3 length: 13
J gene: TRBJ2-2
clone size: .

CDR3 protein: ASSVYSGGYT
V gene: TRBV9
CDR3 length: 10
J gene: TRBJ1-2
clone size: .

CDR3 protein: ASSEYGHTGNTEAF
V gene: TRBV25-1
CDR3 length: 14
J gene: TRBJ1-1
clone size: .

CDR3 protein: ASSLAEGQVNIQY
V gene: TRBV5-1
CDR3 length: 13
J gene: TRBJ2-4
clone size: .

CDR3 protein: ASSTDRDPLREQY
V gene: TRBV6-5
CDR3 length: 13
J gene: TRBJ2-7
clone size: .

CDR3 protein: ASSVVAGGILSYEQY
V gene: TRBV9
CDR3 length: 15
J gene: TRBJ2-7
clone size: once

CDR3 protein: ASSLSTGTRGEQY
V gene: TRBV7-2
CDR3 length: 13
J gene: TRBJ2-7
clone size: .

CDR3 protein: ASGNPSGGLYNEQF
V gene: TRBV9
CDR3 length: 14
J gene: TRBJ2-1
clone size: few

CDR3 protein: SARQGDTQY
V gene: TRBV29-1
CDR3 length: 9
J gene: TRBJ2-3
clone size: .

CDR3 protein: ASSKTGLNTEAF
V gene: TRBV7-9
CDR3 length: 12
J gene: TRBJ1-1
clone size: few

CDR3 protein: ASTKNGNTIY
V gene: TRBV5-4
CDR3 length: 10
J gene: TRBJ1-3
clone size: .

CDR3 protein: ASSSVTNNEQF
V gene: TRBV5-1
CDR3 length: 11
J gene: TRBJ2-1
clone size: .

CDR3 protein: ASSFPSGQETQY
V gene: TRBV5-6
CDR3 length: 12
J gene: TRBJ2-5
clone size: .

CDR3 protein: ASSPSRGKETQY
V gene: TRBV11-2
CDR3 length: 12
J gene: TRBJ2-5
clone size: .

CDR3 protein: ASRNPGDSPTEAF
V gene: TRBV5-4
CDR3 length: 13
J gene: TRBJ1-1
clone size: .

CDR3 protein: ASSQIGARREKLF
V gene: TRBV18
CDR3 length: 13
J gene: TRBJ1-4
clone size: .

CDR3 protein: ARPPDRQGNTIY
V gene: TRBV6-1
CDR3 length: 12
J gene: TRBJ1-3
clone size: .

CDR3 protein: ASRGGAGETQY
V gene: TRBV6-1
CDR3 length: 11
J gene: TRBJ2-5
clone size: .

CDR3 protein: ASRGGLQNQPQH
V gene: TRBV2
CDR3 length: 12
J gene: TRBJ1-5
clone size: .

CDR3 protein: ASSKWQNYGYT
V gene: TRBV6-5
CDR3 length: 11
J gene: TRBJ1-2
clone size: few

CDR3 protein: ASSDSTGVGSEQY
V gene: TRBV2
CDR3 length: 13
J gene: TRBJ2-7
clone size: .

CDR3 protein: ASSSGRMGRGELF
V gene: TRBV7-8
CDR3 length: 13
J gene: TRBJ2-2
clone size: .

CDR3 protein: ASSLGHSSYEQY
V gene: TRBV7-2
CDR3 length: 12
J gene: .
clone size: .

CDR3 protein: ASSTVGGEAF
V gene: TRBV19
CDR3 length: 10
J gene: TRBJ1-1
clone size: once

CDR3 protein: AWGLAGNEQF
V gene: TRBV30
CDR3 length: 10
J gene: TRBJ2-1
clone size: .

CDR3 protein: ASSRNQGARKAGELF
V gene: TRBV4-1
CDR3 length: 15
J gene: TRBJ2-2
clone size: .

CDR3 protein: ASSFTSGSGDTQY
V gene: TRBV7-9
CDR3 length: 13
J gene: TRBJ2-3
clone size: .

CDR3 protein: SVATSYEQY
V gene: TRBV29-1
CDR3 length: 9
J gene: TRBJ2-7
clone size: .

CDR3 protein: AWSPRDNEQF
V gene: TRBV30
CDR3 length: 10
J gene: TRBJ2-1
clone size: once

CDR3 protein: ASSRGWETQY
V gene: TRBV19
CDR3 length: 10
J gene: TRBJ2-5
clone size: few

CDR3 protein: ASSLGHLQGFLH
V gene: TRBV5-5
CDR3 length: 12
J gene: TRBJ1-6
clone size: .

CDR3 protein: ASSRQGSIYEQY
V gene: TRBV27
CDR3 length: 12
J gene: TRBJ2-7
clone size: .

CDR3 protein: ASSGPRASGSGRYEQY
V gene: TRBV6-1
CDR3 length: 16
J gene: TRBJ2-7
clone size: .

CDR3 protein: AITDGAGGNYGYT
V gene: TRBV10-3
CDR3 length: 13
J gene: TRBJ1-2
clone size: .

CDR3 protein: ASSTGGVTEAF
V gene: TRBV5-1
CDR3 length: 11
J gene: TRBJ1-1
clone size: few

CDR3 protein: ASAGTGETGELF
V gene: TRBV12-5
CDR3 length: 12
J gene: TRBJ2-2
clone size: .

CDR3 protein: ASSYSTMGLSYEQY
V gene: TRBV6-6
CDR3 length: 14
J gene: TRBJ2-7
clone size: .

CDR3 protein: ASSSGLAVETQY
V gene: TRBV5-1
CDR3 length: 12
J gene: TRBJ2-5
clone size: .